Presented here are 24 T cell receptor beta chains from one specimen sequenced in a study of blood T cell repertoires in COVID-19. The method was immunoSEQ multiplex PCR; TCRdb's version includes in-frame clones alone and lacks a portion of them. The sample has about 210,000 clones, 81% seen once. Material: PBMCs or T cells enriched from blood (not recorded which). The receptors shown here come from a woman in her forties or fifties with acute COVID-19.

In nucleotides, the CDR3 is TGTGCCAGTAGGGTCGACAGGGCATCTGCTGAAGCTTTCTTT. It specifies CASRVDRASAEAFF. The J gene is TRBJ1-1, the V gene TRBV19, with 7 bases that match TRBD1. The CDR3 is 14 residues long. The junction had 10 bases not matched to a gene; V was cut back by 6 bases and J by 6 bases. Germline CDR1 LNHDA, CDR2 SQIVND (reference sequence).

J is TRBJ2-7 and V is TRBV21-1; the DNA was not compared with TRBD1, the D call given in the table. TRBV21-1 is a documented pseudogene. This CDR3 has 20 residues. The CDR3 loop reads CASSAPTGQLPPKSSYEQYF. CDR3 sequence (DNA): TGTGCCAGCAGCGCTCCAACCGGACAGCTGCCCCCAAAAAGCTCCTACGAGCAGTACTTC.

V gene TRBV18 combines with J gene TRBJ1-3, with D perhaps matching TRBD1 (6 bases). With 5 bases removed from V and 0 bases from J, the gap between germline ends came to 11 bases. From germline, CDR1 is KGHSH and CDR2 LQKENI. CDR3 length equals 15 residues. The CDR3 nucleotides are TGTGCCAGCTCAACGGACAGCAACTCTGGAAACACCATATATTTT. Encoded protein: CASSTDSNSGNTIYF.

This clone was seen a few times. This sequence joins TRBV2 and TRBJ2-7, with 7 bases lining up with TRBD2. Trimming removed 3 bases from V and 4 bases from J; junction bases left unmatched: 9. CDR3 length: 15 residues. Germline values: CDR1 SNHLY, CDR2 FYNNEI. The CDR3: CASSDRASGRYEQYF. In DNA form, the CDR3 reads TGTGCCAGCAGTGACAGGGCTAGCGGACGGTACGAGCAGTACTTC. The complete variable domain, with remaining parts taken from reference TRBV2 and TRBJ2-7, reads EPEVTQTPSHQVTQMGQEVILRCVPISNHLYFYWYRQILGQKVEFLVSFYNNEISEKSEIFDDQFSVERPDGSNFTLKIRSTKLEDSAMYFCASSDRASGRYEQYFGPGTRLTVT.

The CDR3 sequence is CASSLGGGTYNEQFF. The CDR3 nucleotides are TGTGCCAGCAGCCTAGGGGGGGGGACCTACAATGAGCAGTTCTTC. V and J are TRBV7-2 and TRBJ2-1; D is perhaps TRBD2 (7 bases). The CDR3 extends over 15 amino acids. CDR1 SGHTA and CDR2 FQGNSA come from the germline V gene. With 5 bases removed from V and 2 bases from J, the gap between germline ends came to 13 bases.

The V gene is TRBV2, the J gene TRBJ2-7; TRBD2 aligns across 9 bases. With 3 bases clipped from V and 4 bases from J, the junction kept 4 bases outside the gene matches. This CDR3 comprises 14 residues. Germline CDR1 is SNHLY and CDR2 is FYNNEI. The CDR3 is CASSEWLAGYEQYF. The DNA for the CDR3 is TGTGCCAGCAGTGAGTGGCTAGCGGGGTACGAGCAGTACTTC.

This chain connects TRBV7-8 to TRBJ2-1; D is possibly TRBD1 (6 bases). Germline V gene sequence: CDR1 SGHVS, CDR2 FQNEAQ. This CDR3 is 18 amino acids long. V was clipped by 5 bases and J by 0 bases, with 20 bases between them. As DNA, the CDR3 is TGTGCCAGCAGCGACAGGACAGAAACTTTTTTCTCCTACAATGAGCAGTTCTTC. The encoded protein is CASSDRTETFFSYNEQFF. Combining the CDR3 with reference TRBV7-8 and TRBJ2-1 gives the whole variable domain GAGVSQSPRYKVAKRGQDVALRCDPISGHVSLFWYQQALGQGPEFLTYFQNEAQLDKSGLPSDRFFAERPEGSVSTLKIQRTQQEDSAVYLCASSDRTETFFSYNEQFFGPGTRLTVL.

The sample holds one count of this clone. The J gene is TRBJ2-7, the V gene TRBV28; 10 bases are shared with TRBD1. J lost 3 bases, V lost 5 bases, and 7 bases had no gene match. The CDR3 extends over 15 amino acids. CDR1 is MDHEN and CDR2 is SYDVKM in the germline V gene. CDR3 sequence reads: CASSAPGQGFYEQYF. The DNA for the CDR3 is TGTGCCAGCAGTGCCCCGGGACAGGGGTTCTACGAGCAGTACTTC.

The chain combines TRBV5-1 with TRBJ2-7; tentatively, D is TRBD1 (5 bases). V was cut by 1 base and J by 0 bases, with 11 bases left in between. Germline V gene data show CDR1 as SGHRS and CDR2 as YFSETQ. The CDR3 consists of 15 residues. The CDR3 region has the DNA TGCGCCAGCAGCTTGAGGGGTACCCTCTCCTACGAGCAGTACTTC. This encodes CASSLRGTLSYEQYF.

The J gene is TRBJ1-2, the V gene TRBV4-1; 8 positions match TRBD1. Germline V gene lookup returns CDR1 MGHRA and CDR2 YSYEKL. This CDR3 spans 16 amino acids. With 6 bases clipped from V and 0 bases from J, the junction kept 9 bases outside the gene matches. The CDR3 sequence: CASRLGRDRSNYGYTF. Here the CDR3 DNA reads TGCGCCAGCAGGCTAGGCAGGGACAGGTCTAACTATGGCTACACCTTC.

The CDR3 region has the DNA TGTGCCAGCATACAGGGGGGCGGCCAGCCCCAGCATTTT. Protein: CASIQGGGQPQHF. The rearrangement links TRBV28 to TRBJ1-5; 8 nucleotides line up with TRBD1. The V and J ends lost 7 bases and 7 bases, in that order; junction bases with no gene match: 6. CDR3 size: 13 residues. The germline V gene has CDR1 MDHEN and CDR2 SYDVKM.

V usage is TRBV12-3 or TRBV12-4 and J usage is TRBJ1-1; D is unclear. The CDR3 has 13 residues. With 5 bases removed from V and 2 bases from J, the gap between germline ends came to 9 bases. DNA of the CDR3: TGTGCCAGCAGTGTCAGGACTAACACTGAAGCTTTCTTT. Amino acid sequence: CASSVRTNTEAFF.

The J gene is TRBJ2-4, the V gene TRBV2, with TRBD2 matching over 14 bases. This CDR3 has 17 residues. V lost 8 bases and J lost 0; bases outside the gene matches: 6. Germline values: CDR1 SNHLY, CDR2 FYNNEI. CDR3 protein: CASSGTSGGLAKNIQYF. In DNA, the CDR3 is TGTGCCAGCTCCGGGACTAGCGGGGGATTAGCCAAAAACATTCAGTACTTC.

The gene calls are TRBV10-3 and TRBJ1-5, with TRBD1 matching over 8 bases. V was pared by 6 bases and J by 7 bases, with 5 bases of the junction left unmatched. The CDR3 totals 13 residues. CDR1 is ENHRY and CDR2 is SYGVKD in the germline V gene. The CDR3 loop is CAISDRGVQPQHF. In nucleotides, the CDR3 is TGTGCCATCAGCGACAGGGGTGTACAGCCCCAGCATTTT.

The CDR3 DNA is TGTGCCAGCAGCCGACAGACAGGGGCTGGAAACACCATATATTTT. Translation: CASSRQTGAGNTIYF. This chain joins TRBV3-1 (or the pseudogene TRBV3-2) and TRBJ1-3; 8 bases match TRBD1. Germline lookup yields CDR1 LGHDT and CDR2 YNNKEL (reference sequence). V shed 4 bases and J 2 bases; nucleotides not matched to a gene: 4. This CDR3 contains 15 residues.

The chain uses TRBV2 and TRBJ2-2; D perhaps matches TRBD2 (5 bases). The CDR3 contains 14 residues. V was trimmed by 6 bases and J by 0 bases, leaving 8 bases between them. Germline V gene sequence: CDR1 SNHLY, CDR2 FYNNEI. CDR3 in DNA: TGTGCCAGCAGACGGGGAGCGAACACCGGGGAGCTGTTTTTT. It is translated as CASRRGANTGELFF.

V and J are TRBV14 and TRBJ1-1, with TRBD1 matching over 10 bases. CDR3 length: 18 amino acids. The germline V gene encodes CDR1 SGHDN and CDR2 FVKESK. J lost 0 bases, V lost 4 bases, and 11 bases had no gene match. The CDR3 protein is CASSPHRGQGRLNTEAFF. The CDR3 coding sequence is TGTGCCAGCAGCCCCCACAGGGGACAGGGGCGATTGAACACTGAAGCTTTCTTT.

The rearrangement links TRBV7-9 to TRBJ2-3; 7 bases agree with TRBD2. Trimming cost V 2 bases and J 4 bases; bases outside gene matches: 6. Germline CDR1 is SEHNR and CDR2 is FQNEAQ (reference sequence). The CDR3 consists of 15 residues. CDR3 nucleotides: TGTGCCAGCAGCTTACGTGCGGGGGACTCAGATACGCAGTATTTT. It yields the protein CASSLRAGDSDTQYF.

The chain joins TRBV5-4 to TRBJ2-6; 9 nucleotides line up with TRBD1. The CDR3 length is 18 residues. Germline V gene lookup returns CDR1 SGHNT and CDR2 YYREEE (reference sequence). V gave up 4 bases and J gave up 2 bases; unmatched junction bases: 10. The CDR3 DNA follows: TGTGCCAGCAGCACGGGACAGGGCCAGACCGCTGGGGCCAACGTCCTGACTTTC. It encodes CASSTGQGQTAGANVLTF.

This clone has just a few counts. The V call is TRBV18, the J call TRBJ2-5, with TRBD1 matching 10 bases. CDR1 and CDR2 (germline): KGHSH, LQKENI. CDR3 length: 14 residues. V lost 2 bases to trimming and J lost 11 bases; unmatched junction nucleotides: 8. CDR3 DNA: TGTGCCAGCTCACCAGTTGAGACAGGGGGCTTTCAGTACTTC. Its translation is CASSPVETGGFQYF.

Only a few counts were recorded for this clone. The V call is TRBV7-6, the J call TRBJ1-1; 9 nucleotides agree with TRBD1. This CDR3 region has 14 residues. With V trimmed by 5 bases and J by 4 bases, 5 bases remained unmatched. Germline CDR1 and CDR2: SGHVS and FNYEAQ. The CDR3 region has the DNA TGTGCCAGCAGCAAGCAACAGGGGGCCACTGAAGCTTTCTTT. Encoded protein: CASSKQQGATEAFF.

The chain couples TRBV5-1 to TRBJ2-1; D uncertain. V lost 2 bases and J lost 5, with 8 bases in between. The CDR3 loop spans 13 amino acids. CDR1 and CDR2 (germline): SGHRS, YFSETQ. The CDR3 loop is CASSLRTHNEQFF. The CDR3 coding sequence is TGCGCCAGCAGCTTAAGAACACACAATGAGCAGTTCTTC.

The chain carries TRBV3-1 (or the pseudogene TRBV3-2) and TRBJ2-5, with 9 bases lining up with TRBD2. The CDR3 runs 15 residues. Unmatched junction bases numbered 7, after V lost 3 bases and J lost 5 bases. CDR1 and CDR2 from the germline V gene are LGHDT and YNNKEL (reference sequence). CDR3 region: CASSQPAGGWETQYF. The CDR3 DNA is TGTGCCAGCAGCCAGCCGGCGGGGGGGTGGGAGACCCAGTACTTC.

This chain links TRBV5-4 with TRBJ2-6; 7 nucleotides agree with TRBD1. CDR1 is SGHNT, CDR2 YYREEE, per germline (reference sequence). The length of the CDR3 is 16 residues. V dropped 3 bases and J dropped 0; count of bases not matched to a gene: 3. The CDR3 DNA sequence: TGTGCCAGCAGCTCAGGGGGAGTCTCTGGGGCCAACGTCCTGACTTTC. Protein sequence: CASSSGGVSGANVLTF.